This T cell receptor (beta chain) was retrieved from a study of vaccination and CD4 T cells after COVID-19. Documented treatment: roughly nine-day PBMC culture with coronavirus spike peptide pools or control peptides (ViraFEST assay). Peptide pool stimulation in ViraFEST expanded antigen-specific T cells, whose TCRs were then sequenced. Researchers reported culturing about 2 million PBMCs per well with approximately 9.6 IU/ml IL-2 and roughly 9.8 ug/ml peptide pools. A remark on this clonotype: The antigen is not known.

With the Oncomine TCR Beta short-read assay, DNA from cultured CD4+ T cells was sequenced. TCRdb ran MiXCR on the PCR reads and lists one entry per CDR3 protein. The sample contains around 20,000 distinct CDR3 sequences, roughly 50% of which appear only once. This CDR3 has 15 amino acids. CDR1 is LNHNV, CDR2 YYDKDF, per germline (reference sequence). V shed 0 bases and J 4 bases; nucleotides not matched to a gene: 3. This receptor was identified in a human donor who had recovered from COVID-19. The sample consisted of CD4+ T cells from blood, cultured in vitro. This chain connects TRBV15 to TRBJ2-7; 10 bases match TRBD2. The CDR3 region is CATSRDPSGRYEQYF. CDR3 coding DNA: TGTGCCACCAGCAGAGATCCTAGCGGGAGATACGAGCAGTACTTC.